This T cell receptor beta chain is drawn from a study of cytomegalovirus exposure and HLA in healthy donors. As to this clone: The antigen remains unidentified.

Study outcomes and limitations: Within the data, a cluster of highly shared sequence variants was likely a sequencing artifact. Accurate HLA-A and HLA-B prediction from TCR beta sequences was reported for most subjects.

The CDR3 spans 15 residues. Per germline, CDR1 LGHNA and CDR2 YSLEER. The ends lost 4 bases at V and 1 base at J; junction bases unmatched: 3. A multiplex PCR was run with 60 Vbeta primers and 13 Jbeta primers. The protocol was immunoSEQ multiplex PCR, while the TCRdb copy is restricted to in-frame clones and leaves out a portion. Here the sample spans over 130,000 clones, 82% being singletons. Material for sequencing was PBMCs. This chain links TRBV4-3 with TRBJ2-2, with 7 nucleotides matching TRBD2. This TCR was sampled from a male donor in good health and CMV-seronegative. The CDR3, as DNA: TGCGCCAGCAGCCTGACTAGCAGGAACACCGGGGAGCTGTTTTTT. Protein: CASSLTSRNTGELFF.